A single T cell receptor beta chain is shown here with its context. The CDR3 extends over 15 amino acids. From germline, CDR1 is SNHLY and CDR2 FYNNEI. Trimming shortened V by 3 bases and J by 4 bases, and 15 bases separated the two germline ends. The sample comes from a study of blood T cell repertoires in COVID-19. The wider study: Acute-phase and convalescent COVID-19 samples originated in the United States, Italy and Spain. Sources were T cells, B-cell-depleted T cells, or PBMCs; the material itself was cDNA or gDNA.

Profiled with immunoSEQ multiplex PCR; TCRdb holds only in-frame clones, not every one. The sample holds under 350,000 clones, around nine tenths seen once. The V gene is TRBV2, the J gene TRBJ2-5; TRBD2 might be the D (7 bases). The clonotype originates from a man between 65 and 85 years old with acute or convalescent COVID-19. The specimen was peripheral blood. CDR3 region: CASSEGGLVGETQYF. As DNA, the CDR3 is TGTGCCAGCAGTGAGGGGGGGCTTGTGGGAGAGACCCAGTACTTC.